The 15 T cell receptor beta chains below come from one sample, sequenced in a study of response to subunit inactivated influenza vaccine. TCRdb re-derived calls from the RT-PCR reads in MiXCR, one entry per CDR3 protein. The repertoire has around 650,000 distinct CDR3 sequences, more than 15% of them found once; the top ten carry around a tenth. The material was PBMCs from blood, obtained 12 days after vaccination. The origin of the receptors is a middle-aged man who received an inactivated influenza vaccine.

This clonotype has just a few counts. The CDR3 spells CASSSPSGGGNTQYF. CDR3 in DNA: TGTGCCAGCAGCTCCCCTAGCGGGGGCGGAAATACGCAGTATTTT. V and J are TRBV7-8 and TRBJ2-3; 10 nucleotides agree with TRBD2. Germline values: CDR1 SGHVS, CDR2 FQNEAQ. V gave up 4 bases and J gave up 7 bases; unmatched junction bases: 8. The CDR3 length is 15 residues. The full variable domain, its missing parts supplied by reference TRBV7-8 and TRBJ2-3, is GAGVSQSPRYKVAKRGQDVALRCDPISGHVSLFWYQQALGQGPEFLTYFQNEAQLDKSGLPSDRFFAERPEGSVSTLKIQRTQQEDSAVYLCASSSPSGGGNTQYFGPGTRLTVL.

V is TRBV6-1 and J is TRBJ2-3; TRBD1 might be the D (6 bases). Germline V gene lookup returns CDR1 MNHNS and CDR2 SASEGT. Trimming took off 7 bases at V and 2 bases at J, with 19 bases between the two ends. CDR3 length: 16 amino acids. The CDR3 DNA is TGTGCCAGCAATAAAGAGGACAGAATAATCACAGATACGCAGTATTTT. It codes for CASNKEDRIITDTQYF.

This clonotype was observed at least ten times. The rearrangement uses TRBV12-3 or TRBV12-4 and TRBJ2-7, with TRBD2 as a possible D gene (6 bases). CDR3 length equals 13 residues. V was trimmed by 3 bases and J by 2 bases, leaving 8 bases between them. In DNA form, the CDR3 reads TGTGCCAGCAGTTTCTGGGAGGCCTACGAGCAGTACTTC. Amino acids: CASSFWEAYEQYF.

The sample holds a few counts of this clonotype. This chain links TRBV20-1 with TRBJ1-4; D is uncertain. There are 12 residues in the CDR3. The V gene's germline CDR1 is DFQATT and CDR2 SNEGSKA (reference sequence). Trimming shortened V by 5 bases and J by 7 bases, and 11 bases separated the two germline ends. This CDR3 reads CSAPVAFEKLFF. CDR3 bases: TGCAGTGCTCCGGTTGCGTTTGAAAAACTGTTTTTT.

The chain recombines TRBV4-2 with TRBJ1-1; no clear D gene. CDR3 length equals 15 residues. Germline CDR1 LGHNA, CDR2 YNFKEQ. V gave up 1 base and J gave up 0 bases, with 9 bases separating them. CDR3 sequence (DNA): TGTGCCAGCAGCCAAGTGGCCCAGATGAACACTGAAGCTTTCTTT. The encoded protein is CASSQVAQMNTEAFF.

The V call is TRBV7-8, the J call TRBJ2-3; 9 positions match TRBD1. CDR1 and CDR2 (germline): SGHVS, FQNEAQ. The CDR3 is 16 residues long. V lost 4 bases, J lost 0 bases, and 5 bases stayed unmatched. CDR3 nucleotides: TGTGCCAGCAGCTCGGACAGGGGCGCTAGCACAGATACGCAGTATTTT. Its protein product is CASSSDRGASTDTQYF.

The chain joins TRBV28 to TRBJ2-2; D gene unclear. V lost 8 bases to trimming and J lost 2 bases, with 12 bases between them. Germline V lookup: CDR1 MDHEN, CDR2 SYDVKM. The CDR3 is 14 amino acids. The DNA for the CDR3 is TGTGCCAGCCTGACAAGTCAAAACACCGGGGAGCTGTTTTTT. Protein sequence: CASLTSQNTGELFF.

In this sample, this clonotype turned up a few times. V is TRBV12-3 or TRBV12-4 and J is TRBJ2-2; possibly TRBD1 for D (5 bases). The CDR3 is 14 amino acids. Trimming cost V 5 bases and J 6 bases, with 13 bases left between them. The CDR3 spells CASSEQEVSGELFF. The DNA for the CDR3 is TGTGCCAGCAGTGAACAGGAAGTGTCCGGGGAGCTGTTTTTT.

This clonotype was found a few times. The genes are TRBV12-3 or TRBV12-4 and TRBJ2-1; 9 bases agree with TRBD1. The junction had 6 bases not matched to a gene; V was cut back by 7 bases and J by 2 bases. CDR3 length: 15 residues. The CDR3, as DNA: TGTGCCAGCATCACAGGGGGCTCGACCTACAATGAGCAGTTCTTC. It specifies CASITGGSTYNEQFF.

This clonotype showed up many times. The chain uses TRBV30 and TRBJ2-1, with D hard to call. Trimming shortened V by 3 bases and J by 7 bases, and 10 bases separated the two germline ends. There are 12 residues in the CDR3. Germline values: CDR1 GTSNPN, CDR2 SVGIG (reference sequence). The CDR3 DNA follows: TGTGCCTGGAGCGTACGTGGGAATGAGCAGTTCTTC. It translates to CAWSVRGNEQFF.

This clonotype occurred a few times. The V call is TRBV20-1, the J call TRBJ2-7, with 7 nucleotides matching TRBD1. Trimming removed 5 bases from V and 3 bases from J; junction bases left unmatched: 4. The CDR3 extends over 12 amino acids. Germline V CDR1 and CDR2: DFQATT, SNEGSKA (reference sequence). The CDR3 loop is CSALTGSYEQYF. The CDR3 nucleotides read TGCAGTGCTCTGACAGGGAGCTACGAGCAGTACTTC.

This clonotype turned up a few times. J is TRBJ1-6 and V is TRBV27, with D perhaps matching TRBD1 (6 bases). The V end lost 6 bases, the J end lost 10 bases, and 13 bases lay between the germline ends. This CDR3 region has 13 residues. Germline CDR1 reads MNHEY; CDR2 reads SMNVEV (reference sequence). The CDR3 bases are TGTGCCAGCAGGTCGGACAGTAGGTCACCCCTCCACTTT. Its translation: CASRSDSRSPLHF.

The chain joins TRBV7-6 to TRBJ2-1; 7 positions agree with TRBD1. CDR1 SGHVS and CDR2 FNYEAQ come from the germline V gene. The CDR3 sequence is 15 residues long. The V segment lost 1 base and the J segment 7 bases; nucleotides outside the gene matches: 7. CDR3 DNA sequence: TGTGCCAGCAGCTTAGAAGGACAGGTCGGGAATGAGCAGTTCTTC. Translation gives CASSLEGQVGNEQFF.

The V and J genes are TRBV5-4 and TRBJ1-1; D possibly corresponds to TRBD1 (5 bases). Germline loops: CDR1 SGHNT, CDR2 YYREEE (reference sequence). V was pared by 4 bases and J by 3 bases, with 10 bases between. This CDR3 region has 13 residues. This CDR3 is CASSRGRDTEAFF. In nucleotides, the CDR3 is TGTGCCAGCAGCCGAGGCAGGGACACTGAAGCTTTCTTT.

The rearrangement links TRBV3-1 to TRBJ2-5; 14 positions agree with TRBD2. Germline V gives CDR1 LGHDT, CDR2 YNNKEL (reference sequence). The CDR3 extends over 19 amino acids. V gave up 0 bases and J gave up 4 bases; unmatched junction bases: 10. CDR3 coding DNA: TGTGCCAGCAGCCAAGATCTGGTTAGGGGGACTAGCGGGAGAGAGACCCAGTACTTC. This encodes CASSQDLVRGTSGRETQYF.